These 27 T cell receptor beta chains came from one sample sequenced in a study of monozygotic twins with inflammatory bowel disease. TCRdb reprocessed the 5' RACE reads and reports one entry per CDR3 protein, with no DNA. The table counts some 440,000 distinct CDR3 sequences; 2% to 3% lies in the top ten. Sequencing was performed on blood. The receptors here all came from a human donor with ulcerative colitis or Crohn's disease, or a healthy co-twin of an affected twin (not recorded which).

The rearrangement joins TRBV5-1 to TRBJ1-1; TCRdb lists TRBD1, though no DNA is available to test this call. Germline V gene lookup returns CDR1 SGHRS and CDR2 YFSETQ. The CDR3 has 17 amino acids. The CDR3 loop reads CASSLVRGEGMNTEAFF.

The chain combines TRBV20-1 with TRBJ1-6; the TCRdb call, TRBD1, lacks DNA for checking. The CDR3 totals 11 residues. The germline V gene has CDR1 DFQATT and CDR2 SNEGSKA (reference sequence). The CDR3 spells CSARGQGLSHF.

The V and J genes are TRBV20-1 and TRBJ2-1; TCRdb's D call, TRBD1, is unchecked because there is no DNA. Germline loops: CDR1 DFQATT, CDR2 SNEGSKA (reference sequence). This CDR3 contains 15 residues. CDR3 sequence reads: CSARRPSGGANEQFF.

The J gene is TRBJ2-5, the V gene TRBV7-2; the TCRdb D gene call, TRBD2, has no DNA to confirm it. The CDR3 runs to 11 residues. Germline V CDR1 and CDR2: SGHTA, FQGNSA. CDR3 region: CASTLKETQYF.

The CDR3 loop is CASSLGGQGYNEQFF. The V and J genes are TRBV5-1 and TRBJ2-1; TCRdb calls TRBD1, which cannot be checked without DNA. Germline V gene sequence: CDR1 SGHRS, CDR2 YFSETQ. This CDR3 is 15 amino acids long.

The chain's CDR3 is CASSQDRASGTYEQYF. This chain uses TRBV4-2 with TRBJ2-7; the D gene TCRdb calls, TRBD2, cannot be checked with no DNA. This CDR3 contains 16 residues. Germline loops: CDR1 LGHNA, CDR2 YNFKEQ.

This chain's CDR3 is CASSSPGTGELFF. The V gene is TRBV5-4, the J gene TRBJ2-2; TCRdb's D call, TRBD1, is unchecked because there is no DNA. The V gene's germline CDR1 is SGHNT and CDR2 YYREEE (reference sequence). CDR3 length: 13 amino acids.

The chain carries TRBV5-5 and TRBJ2-5; TCRdb designates TRBD1, a call that cannot be tested without DNA. Germline V gene data show CDR1 as SGHKS and CDR2 as YYEKEE (reference sequence). The CDR3 loop spans 15 amino acids. CDR3 sequence: CASSLAGGAFETQYF. Full variable domain (outside the CDR3, taken from reference TRBV5-5 and TRBJ2-5): DAGVTQSPTHLIKTRGQQVTLRCSPISGHKSVSWYQQVLGQGPQFIFQYYEKEERGRGNFPDRFSARQFPNYSSELNVNALLLGDSALYLCASSLAGGAFETQYFGPGTRLLVL.

The chain links TRBV24-1 to TRBJ1-2; TCRdb selects TRBD1, and the lack of DNA leaves this call unchecked. The CDR3 has 13 amino acids. Looked up from germline, CDR1 is KGHDR and CDR2 is SFDVKD. The CDR3 loop is CATRAGANYGYTF.

The CDR3 spells CASSSTGENSPLHF. The chain recombines TRBV5-1 with TRBJ1-6; TCRdb's D gene call, TRBD1, goes unchecked for lack of DNA. Germline CDR1 is SGHRS and CDR2 is YFSETQ. The CDR3 totals 14 residues.

This chain links TRBV19 with TRBJ2-2; TCRdb's D call, TRBD2, is unchecked because there is no DNA. CDR1 and CDR2 (germline): LNHDA, SQIVND (reference sequence). This CDR3 is built from 17 residues. The CDR3: CASSPLRAGGTYGELFF.

The chain has TRBV19 and TRBJ2-1; TCRdb's D call, TRBD1, is unchecked because there is no DNA. CDR3 length: 15 residues. CDR1 is LNHDA and CDR2 is SQIVND in the germline V gene (reference sequence). The CDR3 is CASSRGDGSYNEQFF.

The CDR3 here is CASSSPGQRDNEQFF. The genes are TRBV7-3 and TRBJ2-1; as DNA is missing, the TRBD1 call by TCRdb cannot be tested. The CDR3 runs 15 residues. The V gene's germline CDR1 is SGHTA and CDR2 FQGTGA.

The rearrangement uses TRBV7-8 and TRBJ2-3. Germline values: CDR1 SGHVS, CDR2 FQNEAQ. This CDR3 spans 12 amino acids. The CDR3: CASGLYGVAQYF.

V gene TRBV7-2 combines with J gene TRBJ2-7. The CDR3 covers 12 residues. In germline, CDR1 is SGHTA, CDR2 FQGNSA. Here the CDR3 reads CASSLAFYEQYF.

The chain couples TRBV5-1 to TRBJ1-2. The germline gives CDR1 SGHRS, CDR2 YFSETQ. The CDR3 covers 14 residues. CDR3 sequence reads: CASSSADQVTGYTF.

This rearrangement joins TRBV2 to TRBJ2-7; TCRdb's D gene call, TRBD1, goes unchecked for lack of DNA. This CDR3 region has 14 residues. Germline assignment: CDR1 SNHLY and CDR2 FYNNEI. Here the CDR3 reads CASRLSGQGYEQYF.

The V gene is TRBV3-1, the J gene TRBJ2-5; as DNA is missing, the TRBD2 call by TCRdb cannot be tested. The CDR3 sequence is 17 residues long. CDR1 is LGHDT and CDR2 is YNNKEL in the germline V gene (reference sequence). The CDR3 protein is CASSQERPSREKETQYF.

The V call is TRBV5-8, the J call TRBJ2-5. The CDR3 totals 12 residues. Germline lookup yields CDR1 SGHTS and CDR2 YDEGEE. CDR3 loop: CASSLDLKTQYF. Complete variable domain (other parts from reference TRBV5-8 and TRBJ2-5): EAGVTQSPTHLIKTRGQQATLRCSPISGHTSVYWYQQALGLGLQFLLWYDEGEERNRGNFPPRFSGRQFPNYSSELNVNALELEDSALYLCASSLDLKTQYFGPGTRLLVL.

The chain combines TRBV7-3 with TRBJ2-2; absent DNA, TCRdb's TRBD1 call cannot be checked. Germline CDR1 is SGHTA and CDR2 is FQGTGA. This CDR3 is built from 15 residues. The CDR3 here is CASSSLGAGTGELFF.

The rearrangement joins TRBV9 to TRBJ2-1. CDR3 length: 11 amino acids. The germline gives CDR1 SGDLS, CDR2 YYNGEE. The CDR3 reads CASSVYDEQFF.

This chain uses TRBV6-1 with TRBJ1-4. Germline CDR1 is MNHNS and CDR2 is SASEGT. The CDR3 consists of 15 residues. The CDR3 sequence: CASRTPSRANEKLFF.

The V call is TRBV29-1, the J call TRBJ1-3. The CDR3 is made up of 12 amino acids. Germline CDR1 reads SQVTM; CDR2 reads ANQGSEA. The CDR3 loop reads CSVGDSGNTIYF. The full variable domain, with the rest looked up from reference TRBV29-1 and TRBJ1-3, is SAVISQKPSRDICQRGTSLTIQCQVDSQVTMMFWYRQQPGQSLTLIATANQGSEATYESGFVIDKFPISRPNLTFSTLTVSNMSPEDSSIYLCSVGDSGNTIYFGEGSWLTVV.

CDR3 sequence reads: CASSLLAGRGETQYF. The V gene is TRBV11-2, the J gene TRBJ2-5; as DNA is missing, the TRBD2 call by TCRdb cannot be tested. The CDR3 is 15 residues long. CDR1 is SGHAT and CDR2 is FQNNGV in the germline V gene.

J is TRBJ2-3 and V is TRBV12-3 or TRBV12-4; TCRdb returns TRBD2, unconfirmable since there is no DNA. The CDR3 is 14 amino acids. CDR3 amino acids: CASNFQRGTGTQYF.

V gene TRBV6-2 or TRBV6-3 combines with J gene TRBJ2-7; TCRdb picks TRBD2, but there is no DNA to check that call. The CDR3 has 17 residues. Germline V gene lookup returns CDR1 MNHEY and CDR2 SVGEGT. CDR3 protein: CASSGLAGRFLTYEQYF.

The J gene is TRBJ2-5, the V gene TRBV7-2; TCRdb reports TRBD1, a call that lacks DNA to check it against. Looked up from germline, CDR1 is SGHTA and CDR2 is FQGNSA. This CDR3 spans 17 amino acids. The CDR3 spells CASSFGLAGGASETQYF. The variable domain in full, completed from reference TRBV7-2 and TRBJ2-5, reads GAGVSQSPSNKVTEKGKDVELRCDPISGHTALYWYRQSLGQGLEFLIYFQGNSAPDKSGLPSDRFSAERTGGSVSTLTIQRTQQEDSAVYLCASSFGLAGGASETQYFGPGTRLLVL.